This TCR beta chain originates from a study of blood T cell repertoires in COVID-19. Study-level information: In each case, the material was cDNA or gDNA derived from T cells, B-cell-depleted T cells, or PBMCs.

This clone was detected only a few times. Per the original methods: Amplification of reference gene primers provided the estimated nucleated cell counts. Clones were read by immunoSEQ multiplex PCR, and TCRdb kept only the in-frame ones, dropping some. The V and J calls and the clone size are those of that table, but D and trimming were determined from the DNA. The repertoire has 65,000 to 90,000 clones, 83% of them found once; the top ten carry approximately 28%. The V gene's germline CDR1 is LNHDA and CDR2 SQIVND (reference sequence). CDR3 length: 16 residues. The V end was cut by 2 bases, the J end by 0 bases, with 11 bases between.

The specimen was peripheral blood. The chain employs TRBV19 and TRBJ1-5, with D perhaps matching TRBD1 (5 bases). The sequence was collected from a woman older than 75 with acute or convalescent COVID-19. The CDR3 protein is CASSIRQTYSNQPQHF. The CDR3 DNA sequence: TGTGCCAGTAGTATACGACAGACCTATAGCAATCAGCCCCAGCATTTT.